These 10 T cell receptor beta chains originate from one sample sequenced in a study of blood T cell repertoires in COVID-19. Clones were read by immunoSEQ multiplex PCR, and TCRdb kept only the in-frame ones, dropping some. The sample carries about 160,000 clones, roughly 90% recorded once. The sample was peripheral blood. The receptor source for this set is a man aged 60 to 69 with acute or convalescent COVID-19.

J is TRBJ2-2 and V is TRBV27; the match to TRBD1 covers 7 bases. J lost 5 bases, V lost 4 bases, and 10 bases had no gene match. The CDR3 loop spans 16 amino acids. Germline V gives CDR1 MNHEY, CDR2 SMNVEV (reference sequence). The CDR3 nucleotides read TGTGCCAGCAGTTCCCGGACAGGAATACGAACCGGGGAGCTGTTTTTT. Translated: CASSSRTGIRTGELFF.

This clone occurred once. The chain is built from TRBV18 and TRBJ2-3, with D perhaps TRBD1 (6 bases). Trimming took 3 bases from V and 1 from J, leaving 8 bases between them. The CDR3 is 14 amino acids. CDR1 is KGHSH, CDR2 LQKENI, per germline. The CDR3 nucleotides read TGTGCCAGCTCACCGGGGGCGGGCACAGATACGCAGTATTTT. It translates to CASSPGAGTDTQYF.

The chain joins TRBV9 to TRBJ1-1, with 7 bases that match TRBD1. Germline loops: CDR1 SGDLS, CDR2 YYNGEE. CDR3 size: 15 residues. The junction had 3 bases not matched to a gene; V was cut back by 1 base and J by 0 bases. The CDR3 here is CASSVSGGLNTEAFF. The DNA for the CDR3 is TGTGCCAGCAGCGTATCAGGGGGACTGAACACTGAAGCTTTCTTT. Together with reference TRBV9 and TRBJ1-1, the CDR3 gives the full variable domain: DSGVTQTPKHLITATGQRVTLRCSPRSGDLSVYWYQQSLDQGLQFLIQYYNGEERAKGNILERFSAQQFPDLHSELNLSSLELGDSALYFCASSVSGGLNTEAFFGQGTRLTVV.

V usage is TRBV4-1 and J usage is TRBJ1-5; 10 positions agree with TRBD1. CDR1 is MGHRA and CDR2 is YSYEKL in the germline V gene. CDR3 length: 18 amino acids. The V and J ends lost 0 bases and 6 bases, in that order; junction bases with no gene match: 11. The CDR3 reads CASSQEPAGTGVTQPQHF. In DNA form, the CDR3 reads TGCGCCAGCAGCCAAGAGCCTGCCGGGACAGGGGTCACTCAGCCCCAGCATTTT.

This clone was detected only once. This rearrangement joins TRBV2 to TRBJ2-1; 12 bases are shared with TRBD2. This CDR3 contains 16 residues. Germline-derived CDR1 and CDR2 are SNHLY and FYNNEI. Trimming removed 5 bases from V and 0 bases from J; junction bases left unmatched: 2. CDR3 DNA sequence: TGTGCCAGCAGTCCTAGCGGGGGGGCCTCCTACAATGAGCAGTTCTTC. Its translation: CASSPSGGASYNEQFF.

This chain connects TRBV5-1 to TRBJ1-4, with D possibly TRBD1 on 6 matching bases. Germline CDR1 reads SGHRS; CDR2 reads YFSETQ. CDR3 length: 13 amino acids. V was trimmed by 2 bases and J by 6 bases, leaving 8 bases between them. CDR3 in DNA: TGCGCCAGCAGCTTACCAGGGGATGAAAAACTGTTTTTT. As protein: CASSLPGDEKLFF.

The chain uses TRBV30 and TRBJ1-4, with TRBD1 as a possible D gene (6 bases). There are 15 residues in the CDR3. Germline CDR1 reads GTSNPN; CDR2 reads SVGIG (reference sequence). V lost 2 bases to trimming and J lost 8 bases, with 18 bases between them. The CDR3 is CAWSSQDRRKEKLFF. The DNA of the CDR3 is TGTGCCTGGAGTTCGCAAGACAGGCGGAAAGAAAAACTGTTTTTT.

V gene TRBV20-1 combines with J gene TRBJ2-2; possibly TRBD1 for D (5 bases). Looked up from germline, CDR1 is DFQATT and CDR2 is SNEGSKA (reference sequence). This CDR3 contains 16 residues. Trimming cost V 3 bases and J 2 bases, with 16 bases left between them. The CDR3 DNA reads TGCAGTGCTAGTGACGTGGGGCCACATAACACCGGGGAGCTGTTTTTT. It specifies CSASDVGPHNTGELFF.

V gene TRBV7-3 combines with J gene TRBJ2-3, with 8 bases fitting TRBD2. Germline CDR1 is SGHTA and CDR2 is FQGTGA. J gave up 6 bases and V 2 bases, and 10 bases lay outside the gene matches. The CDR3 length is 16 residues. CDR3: CASSLRAAGGGDTQYF. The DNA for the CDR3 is TGTGCCAGCAGCTTACGGGCCGCGGGGGGCGGGGATACGCAGTATTTT. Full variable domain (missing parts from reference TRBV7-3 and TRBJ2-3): GAGVSQTPSNKVTEKGKYVELRCDPISGHTALYWYRQSLGQGPEFLIYFQGTGAADDSGLPNDRFFAVRPEGSVSTLKIQRTERGDSAVYLCASSLRAAGGGDTQYFGPGTRLTVL.

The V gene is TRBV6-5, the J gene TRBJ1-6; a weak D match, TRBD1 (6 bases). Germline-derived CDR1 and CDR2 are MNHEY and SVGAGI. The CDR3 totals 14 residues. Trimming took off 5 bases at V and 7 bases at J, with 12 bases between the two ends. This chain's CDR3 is CASSNTGLNSPLHF. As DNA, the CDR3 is TGTGCCAGCAGTAATACAGGGTTGAATTCACCCCTCCACTTT.